The entry below gives a single T cell receptor beta chain sequence along with its context. These data belong to a study of blood T cell repertoires in COVID-19. The overall study: Collection of acute and convalescent COVID-19 samples took place in the United States, Italy and Spain. T cells, B-cell-depleted T cells, or PBMCs provided the cDNA or gDNA that served as material.

In the original workflow: Estimates of nucleated cell counts were drawn from the amplification of reference gene primers. The table came from immunoSEQ multiplex PCR; TCRdb's copy has only in-frame clones and leaves some out. V, J and clone size were drawn from that table, and D and trimming were deduced from the DNA. Altogether fewer than 300,000 clones are present, approximately 85% being singletons, with the ten largest covering roughly 5%. The CDR3 sequence is 15 residues long. J was trimmed by 0 bases and V by 7 bases; bases with no gene match: 5. In germline, CDR1 is SQVTM, CDR2 ANQGSEA. The source is a man in his fifties with active or convalescent COVID-19. The material sequenced was peripheral blood. This chain connects TRBV29-1 to TRBJ2-1; 11 bases agree with TRBD2. CDR3 DNA sequence: TGCAGCGGGTTAGCGGGAGGGGGCTCCTACAATGAGCAGTTCTTC. It yields the protein CSGLAGGGSYNEQFF.